This T cell receptor (beta chain) was captured in a study of pediatric ulcerative colitis. Germline V gene sequence: CDR1 SGHVS, CDR2 FQNEAQ. The CDR3 totals 13 residues. V gave up 0 bases and J gave up 11 bases, with 10 bases separating them. The rectum was sampled with one to two pinch biopsies at colonoscopy. The survey-level immunoSEQ assay was used. Sequenced by immunoSEQ multiplex PCR; TCRdb stores in-frame clones only, minus some. Of around 22,000 clones detected, approximately 74% appear once; the ten largest clones hold about 14%. General study results and limits: No controls had the two rectal clonotypes shared by ulcerative colitis patients.

In regard to this clone: What it binds is not known.

The J gene is TRBJ1-4, the V gene TRBV7-8; D is unclear. The receptor's source is a boy under 18 with severe ulcerative colitis. Sequencing was carried out using gut tissue. CDR3 in DNA: TGTGCCAGCAGCTTAGCATACGGCGAGAAACTGTTTTTT. Translation gives CASSLAYGEKLFF.